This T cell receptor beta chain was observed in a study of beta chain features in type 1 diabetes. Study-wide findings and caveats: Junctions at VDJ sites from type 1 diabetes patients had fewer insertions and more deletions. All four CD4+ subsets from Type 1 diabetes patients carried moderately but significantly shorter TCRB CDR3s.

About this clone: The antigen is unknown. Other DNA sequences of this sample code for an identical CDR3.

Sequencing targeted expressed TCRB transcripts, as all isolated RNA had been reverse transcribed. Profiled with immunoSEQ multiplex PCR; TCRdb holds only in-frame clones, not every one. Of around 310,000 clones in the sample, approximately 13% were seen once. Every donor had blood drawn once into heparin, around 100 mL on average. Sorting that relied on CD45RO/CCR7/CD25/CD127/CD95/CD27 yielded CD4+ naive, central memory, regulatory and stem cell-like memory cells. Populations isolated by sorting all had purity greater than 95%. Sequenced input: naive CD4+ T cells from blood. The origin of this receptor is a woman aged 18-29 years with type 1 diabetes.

The CDR3, as DNA: TGTGCCAGCAGCGTAGGGGGGGGAGGCTCTGGGGCCAACGTCCTGACTTTC. Translation gives CASSVGGGGSGANVLTF. This rearrangement joins TRBV9 to TRBJ2-6; 7 nucleotides agree with TRBD2. CDR1 and CDR2 (germline): SGDLS, YYNGEE. The V gene end was trimmed by 0 bases and the J gene end by 0 bases; junction bases not matched to a gene: 3. The CDR3 runs 17 residues.